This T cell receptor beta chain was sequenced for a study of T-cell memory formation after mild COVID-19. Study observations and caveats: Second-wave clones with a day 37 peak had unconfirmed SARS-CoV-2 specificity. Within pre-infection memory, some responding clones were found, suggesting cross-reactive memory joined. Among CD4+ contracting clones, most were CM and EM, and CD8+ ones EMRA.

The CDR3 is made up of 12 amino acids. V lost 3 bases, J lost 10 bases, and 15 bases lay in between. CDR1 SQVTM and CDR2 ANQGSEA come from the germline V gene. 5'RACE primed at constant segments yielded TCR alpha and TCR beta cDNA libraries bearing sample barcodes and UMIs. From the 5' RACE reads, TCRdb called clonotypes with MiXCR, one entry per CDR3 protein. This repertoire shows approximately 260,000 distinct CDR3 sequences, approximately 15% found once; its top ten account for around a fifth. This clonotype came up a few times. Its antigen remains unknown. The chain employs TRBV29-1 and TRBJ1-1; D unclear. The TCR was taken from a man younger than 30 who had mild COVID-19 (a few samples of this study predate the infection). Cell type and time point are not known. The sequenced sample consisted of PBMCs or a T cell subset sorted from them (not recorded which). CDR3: CSVDSSLRVAFF. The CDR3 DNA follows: TGCAGCGTTGACAGCAGCCTCCGGGTAGCTTTCTTT.